This T cell receptor beta chain comes out of a study of PD-L1 blockade in urothelial cancer. Across the study: In terms of prior chemotherapy, patients had received 0 to 3 regimens. Analyses were performed on blood at 3 weeks after treatment start (the second dose) and at 6 weeks.

Only in-frame clones appear in the TCRdb table, and some are missing; sequencing was by immunoSEQ multiplex PCR. The sample contains roughly 41,000 clones, 70% to 85% of which appear only once. This clone appeared once. This clonotype was obtained from a man aged 60 to 75 with urothelial cancer. Source: PBMCs, taken around atezolizumab (anti-PD-L1) treatment.

The CDR3: CASSPGAGGNYGYTF. For the CDR3, the DNA is TGTGCCAGCAGCCCTGGTGCAGGGGGTAACTATGGCTACACCTTC. V is TRBV5-6 and J is TRBJ1-2, with 7 bases aligning to TRBD1. J was trimmed by 1 base and V by 4 bases; bases with no gene match: 7. The CDR3 extends over 15 amino acids. The germline V gene encodes CDR1 SGHDT and CDR2 YYEEEE.